This T cell receptor beta chain was identified during a study of blood T cells in healthy people across ages. Whole-study results and caveats: Donor CMV status, an unknown factor, possibly confounded changes in expanded clonotypes.

There are many counts of this clonotype. Its antigen is undetermined. A second PCR of 7 to 11 cycles used a sample-barcoded 5' primer and a J-beta primer mix. Each cDNA molecule, via a template-switch adaptor with 12 random nucleotides, was tagged. TCRdb ran MiXCR on the 5' RACE reads and lists one entry per CDR3 protein. This table has about 670,000 distinct CDR3 sequences, approximately 52% appearing once. Isolation per sample recovered at least 6 million PBMCs. Samples each had at least 5.5 micrograms of total RNA extracted. Per the germline V gene, CDR1 is SGHDN and CDR2 is FVKESK. The V and J ends lost 2 bases and 2 bases, in that order; junction bases with no gene match: 5. CDR3 length: 16 amino acids.

The sequencing input was blood. This receptor was obtained from a woman aged 80 or over in good health. The chain links TRBV14 to TRBJ2-1; 8 nucleotides align to TRBD1. The CDR3 nucleotides are TGTGCCAGCAGCCAAATCCGGACAGGGCCCTACAATGAGCAGTTCTTC. Protein product: CASSQIRTGPYNEQFF. The full variable domain, with the rest looked up from reference TRBV14 and TRBJ2-1, is EAGVTQFPSHSVIEKGQTVTLRCDPISGHDNLYWYRRVMGKEIKFLLHFVKESKQDESGMPNNRFLAERTGGTYSTLKVQPAELEDSGVYFCASSQIRTGPYNEQFFGPGTRLTVL.